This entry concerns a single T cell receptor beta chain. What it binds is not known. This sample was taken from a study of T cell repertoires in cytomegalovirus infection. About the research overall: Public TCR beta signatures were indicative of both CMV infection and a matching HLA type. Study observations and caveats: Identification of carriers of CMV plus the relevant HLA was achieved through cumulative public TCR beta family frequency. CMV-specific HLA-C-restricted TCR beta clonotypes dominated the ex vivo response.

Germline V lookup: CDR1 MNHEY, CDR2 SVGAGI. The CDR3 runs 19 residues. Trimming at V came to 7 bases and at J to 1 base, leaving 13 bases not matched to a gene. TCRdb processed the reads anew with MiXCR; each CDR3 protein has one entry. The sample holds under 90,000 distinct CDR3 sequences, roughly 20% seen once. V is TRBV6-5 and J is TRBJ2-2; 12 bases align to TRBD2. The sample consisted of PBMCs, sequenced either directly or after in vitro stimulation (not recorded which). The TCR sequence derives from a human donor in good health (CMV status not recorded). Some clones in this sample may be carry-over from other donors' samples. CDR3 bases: TGTGCCAGCACACCAGGACTAGCGGGGCGACTCTGGAACACCGGGGAGCTGTTTTTT. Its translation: CASTPGLAGRLWNTGELFF.